Each of the 10 T cell receptor beta chains below was sequenced from the same sample in a study of spatial heterogeneity in lung cancer. Broader study findings: Counts that tracked tumor mutation counts were those of expanded intratumoral alpha and beta TCRs.

In TCRdb, the 5' RACE reads were re-called with MiXCR into one record per CDR3 protein. The repertoire includes over 8,500 distinct CDR3 sequences, approximately 14% of them detected once, and 14% sits in the top ten. Antigens of these TCRs are unknown. The sample's time point: sample taken at primary tumor resection. Sequences were derived from lung tumor tissue, sampled at surgery. The receptors stem from a male donor with early-stage non-small cell lung cancer.

This clonotype was recorded many times. Within a library made for alpha chains, this beta chain is off target, and its count is uninformative. The chain recombines TRBV12-3 or TRBV12-4 with TRBJ1-5; 7 bases fit TRBD1. The CDR3 consists of 13 residues. J lost 7 bases, V lost 6 bases, and 6 bases had no gene match. The CDR3 loop is CASRYRGWQPQHF. The CDR3 nucleotides are TGTGCCAGCAGATACAGGGGTTGGCAGCCCCAGCATTTT.

In its sample, this clonotype is medium-sized. This beta chain is off target for a library built for alpha chains, so its abundance means little. The CDR3 loop is CASSYSGQGNYGYTF. Written as DNA, the CDR3 is TGTGCCAGCAGTTACTCCGGACAGGGGAACTATGGCTACACCTTC. V usage is TRBV6-5 and J usage is TRBJ1-2, with 9 positions matching TRBD1. With V trimmed by 0 bases and J by 2 bases, 1 base remained unmatched. Germline CDR1 reads MNHEY; CDR2 reads SVGAGI. The CDR3 spans 15 residues.

The table lists this clonotype with many counts. For a library built for alpha chains, this beta chain is a stray read; little rests on its size. This rearrangement joins TRBV24-1 to TRBJ2-1; no clear D gene. The germline V and J ends were trimmed by 1 base and 4 bases, with 7 bases remaining between them. This CDR3 is 14 amino acids long. CDR1 is KGHDR and CDR2 is SFDVKD in the germline V gene. CDR3 residues: CATSDFGPYNEQFF. The CDR3 region has the DNA TGTGCCACCAGTGATTTTGGACCGTACAATGAGCAGTTCTTC.

This clonotype was seen at least ten times. The size of this beta chain means little, since it is a stray read in a library made for alpha chains. The chain joins TRBV20-1 to TRBJ2-3; 12 nucleotides align to TRBD2. V lost 1 base to trimming and J lost 0 bases; unmatched junction nucleotides: 11. The CDR3 sequence is 19 residues long. Germline CDR1 is DFQATT and CDR2 is SNEGSKA (reference sequence). The chain's CDR3 is CSARATSLAGGPSTDTQYF. CDR3 bases: TGCAGTGCTAGAGCCACCTCACTAGCGGGAGGACCTAGCACAGATACGCAGTATTTT.

This clonotype was observed at least ten times. The size of this beta chain means little, since it is a stray read in a library made for alpha chains. This chain uses TRBV20-1 with TRBJ1-1; the D gene is possibly TRBD1 (6 bases). V was trimmed by 7 bases and J by 0 bases, leaving 18 bases between them. There are 15 residues in the CDR3. The germline CDR1 and CDR2 sequences are DFQATT and SNEGSKA (reference sequence). Written as DNA, the CDR3 is TGCAGTGTCAGAGGTACAGGGAGCATGAACACTGAAGCTTTCTTT. Translation: CSVRGTGSMNTEAFF.

This clonotype was seen ten or more times. This beta chain slipped into a library made for alpha chains as a stray read, so its size is not meaningful. This chain connects TRBV12-3 or TRBV12-4 to TRBJ2-2; D might be TRBD1 (5 bases). The CDR3 spans 16 residues. The V end lost 1 base, the J end lost 1 base, and 10 bases lay between the germline ends. The CDR3 spells CASSLGTGWNTGELFF. In DNA, the CDR3 is TGTGCCAGCAGTTTAGGTACAGGCTGGAACACCGGGGAGCTGTTTTTT.

This clonotype is categorized as medium-sized. Little can be read into the size of this beta chain, an off-target read in a library designed for alpha chains. The genes are TRBV5-1 and TRBJ2-3; 10 bases match TRBD1. With 0 bases clipped from V and 4 bases from J, the junction kept 8 bases outside the gene matches. CDR3 length: 17 amino acids. Germline assignment: CDR1 SGHRS and CDR2 YFSETQ. CDR3 DNA: TGCGCCAGCAGCTTGGGGAGACAGGGGGCATGGGCAGATACGCAGTATTTT. Amino acid sequence: CASSLGRQGAWADTQYF. The whole variable domain, remainder taken from reference TRBV5-1 and TRBJ2-3, is KAGVTQTPRYLIKTRGQQVTLSCSPISGHRSVSWYQQTPGQGLQFLFEYFSETQRNKGNFPGRFSGRQFSNSRSEMNVSTLELGDSALYLCASSLGRQGAWADTQYFGPGTRLTVL.

This clonotype was observed at least ten times. The library was prepared for alpha chains; this beta chain is a stray read, so its frequency means little. The CDR3 coding sequence is TGTGCCAGCAGTTACGAGGGGAACCGCTACGAGCAGTACTTC. The encoded protein is CASSYEGNRYEQYF. The chain carries TRBV6-6 and TRBJ2-7; the D gene could be TRBD1 or TRBD2 (5 bases each). This CDR3 has 14 amino acids. Deletions cut 2 bases from V and 3 bases from J, with 11 bases between. The germline gives CDR1 MNHNY, CDR2 SVGAGI (reference sequence).

This clonotype is labeled medium-sized. Since the library was made to target alpha chains, this beta chain is a stray read and its abundance is not meaningful. The chain carries TRBV10-3 and TRBJ2-1; TRBD2 agrees at 10 bases. The CDR3 is 16 residues long. CDR1 is ENHRY, CDR2 SYGVKD, per germline. V lost 0 bases, J lost 6 bases, and 5 bases stayed unmatched. This CDR3 reads CAISESLAGGANEQFF. For the CDR3, the DNA is TGTGCCATCAGTGAGTCATTAGCGGGAGGCGCCAATGAGCAGTTCTTC.

In this sample, this clonotype turned up many times. In a library made to pick up alpha chains, this beta chain is a stray read with a size that means little. The V gene is TRBV5-5, the J gene TRBJ2-1, with D uncertain. The germline V and J ends were trimmed by 2 bases and 9 bases, with 9 bases remaining between them. This CDR3 has 12 amino acids. Germline V gene sequence: CDR1 SGHKS, CDR2 YYEKEE (reference sequence). CDR3 nucleotides: TGTGCCAGCAGCTTTGGCAGCAGTGAGCAGTTCTTC. As protein: CASSFGSSEQFF.